Each of the 18 T cell receptor beta chains below was sequenced from the same sample in a study of T cells after yellow fever vaccination. TCRdb re-derived calls from the 5' RACE reads in MiXCR, one entry per CDR3 protein. In the table there are a few hundred thousand distinct CDR3 sequences, 3% to 4.5% of which are singletons. This material consisted of PBMCs, taken 5 days after the yellow fever booster vaccination. The receptors come from a man aged 18 to 30 who received the YFV17D yellow fever vaccine.

This clonotype was seen ten or more times. The gene calls are TRBV2 and TRBJ2-7; D is possibly TRBD2 (6 bases). Trimming shortened V by 8 bases and J by 2 bases, and 16 bases separated the two germline ends. Germline V gene data show CDR1 as SNHLY and CDR2 as FYNNEI. The length of the CDR3 is 14 residues. CDR3: CASVSSGVTYEQYF. The CDR3 region has the DNA TGTGCCAGCGTCTCGTCGGGAGTCACCTACGAGCAGTACTTC. Full variable domain (missing parts from reference TRBV2 and TRBJ2-7): EPEVTQTPSHQVTQMGQEVILRCVPISNHLYFYWYRQILGQKVEFLVSFYNNEISEKSEIFDDQFSVERPDGSNFTLKIRSTKLEDSAMYFCASVSSGVTYEQYFGPGTRLTVT.

This rearrangement joins TRBV7-2 to TRBJ2-7; D possibly corresponds to TRBD1 (6 bases). The CDR3 loop spans 14 amino acids. V was cut by 4 bases and J by 6 bases, with 16 bases left in between. In germline, CDR1 is SGHTA, CDR2 FQGNSA. The CDR3 sequence: CASSSLQGVGEQYV. In nucleotides, the CDR3 is TGTGCCAGCAGCTCTTTACAGGGTGTAGGCGAGCAGTACGTC.

This clonotype was seen many times. This chain connects TRBV5-6 to TRBJ2-5; D possibly corresponds to TRBD1 (6 bases). V was trimmed by 2 bases and J by 4 bases, leaving 12 bases between them. The CDR3 totals 14 residues. Looked up from germline, CDR1 is SGHDT and CDR2 is YYEEEE. CDR3 in amino acids: CASSLVGARETQYF. CDR3 nucleotides: TGTGCCAGCAGCTTAGTGGGGGCGAGAGAGACCCAGTACTTC.

In its sample, this clonotype was seen a few times. The V gene is TRBV11-2, the J gene TRBJ2-7, with D perhaps TRBD2 (7 bases). This CDR3 region has 16 residues. Germline V gene sequence: CDR1 SGHAT, CDR2 FQNNGV. V lost 5 bases to trimming and J lost 0 bases, with 17 bases between them. For the CDR3, the DNA is TGTGCCAGCAGCGCCGGTCTGGGGGGGCGCTCCTACGAGCAGTACGTC. It specifies CASSAGLGGRSYEQYV.

This clonotype was seen more than once but under ten times. The chain recombines TRBV20-1 with TRBJ1-2; TRBD1 might be the D (5 bases). Germline CDR1 and CDR2: DFQATT and SNEGSKA (reference sequence). CDR3 length: 14 residues. The CDR3 DNA follows: TGCAGGCCCGACGGGGGGAAGTTTAACTATGGCTACACCTTC. Protein: CRPDGGKFNYGYTF.

This clonotype was detected only a few times. The CDR3 loop is CASSLTGASPGANVLTF. CDR3 DNA: TGCGCCAGCAGCTTGACAGGGGCTAGCCCTGGGGCCAACGTCCTGACTTTC. The rearrangement links TRBV5-1 to TRBJ2-6, with TRBD1 matching over 7 bases. Germline-derived CDR1 and CDR2 are SGHRS and YFSETQ. Trimming at V came to 1 base and at J to 2 bases, leaving 6 bases not matched to a gene. The CDR3 extends over 17 amino acids.

This clonotype has at least ten counts. V and J are TRBV20-1 and TRBJ1-6, with 9 nucleotides matching TRBD1. V was clipped by 2 bases and J by 13 bases; unmatched bases: 6. This CDR3 is 13 amino acids long. Germline loops: CDR1 DFQATT, CDR2 SNEGSKA (reference sequence). CDR3: CSARLGTGNPLHF. In nucleotides, the CDR3 is TGCAGTGCTAGATTAGGGACAGGGAACCCCCTCCACTTT.

This clonotype was seen only a few times. The rearrangement joins TRBV12-3 or TRBV12-4 to TRBJ2-1; possible D gene TRBD1, 6 bases. V shed 6 bases and J shed 1 base, with 10 bases lying between them. The CDR3 is 14 residues long. The CDR3 reads CASSHQGSYNEQFF. In DNA form, the CDR3 reads TGTGCCAGCAGCCACCAGGGGTCCTACAATGAGCAGTTCTTC.

In this sample, this clonotype turned up a few times. This rearrangement joins TRBV27 to TRBJ1-5; tentatively, D is TRBD1 (5 bases). Trimming cost V 5 bases and J 7 bases, with 18 bases left between them. The CDR3 extends over 15 amino acids. Germline V CDR1 and CDR2: MNHEY, SMNVEV (reference sequence). CDR3 DNA: TGTGCCAGCAGTCCGCCTGGGGGGGGTGGACAGCCCCAGCATTTT. This sequence encodes CASSPPGGGGQPQHF.

The V and J genes are TRBV7-3 and TRBJ1-1, with D possibly being TRBD1 (5 bases). CDR3 length: 14 amino acids. Germline values: CDR1 SGHTA, CDR2 FQGTGA. V was clipped by 2 bases and J by 1 base, with 8 bases between them. CDR3 residues: CASSLGAENTEAFF. The DNA for the CDR3 is TGTGCCAGCAGCTTAGGGGCCGAGAACACTGAAGCTTTCTTT.

This chain joins TRBV4-3 and TRBJ2-3; 11 nucleotides align to TRBD2. CDR1 LGHNA and CDR2 YSLEER come from the germline V gene. CDR3 length: 15 residues. The V segment lost 6 bases and the J segment 4 bases; nucleotides outside the gene matches: 6. The CDR3 here is CASRVGTSGPDTQYF. The DNA for the CDR3 is TGCGCCAGCAGAGTAGGGACTAGCGGACCAGATACGCAGTATTTT.

This clonotype was counted many times. The gene calls are TRBV20-1 and TRBJ2-4, with D possibly being TRBD2 (5 bases). Germline CDR1 reads DFQATT; CDR2 reads SNEGSKA (reference sequence). This CDR3 region has 12 residues. V dropped 4 bases and J dropped 9 bases, with 13 bases sitting between them. The CDR3 bases are TGCAGTGCTAACACCGCGGGTCGCATTCAGTACTTC. Protein sequence: CSANTAGRIQYF.

V is TRBV11-2 and J is TRBJ2-1; D might be TRBD2 (5 bases). Per the germline V gene, CDR1 is SGHAT and CDR2 is FQNNGV. V lost 2 bases, J lost 3 bases, and 14 bases lay in between. The CDR3 is 16 amino acids. CDR3 in DNA: TGTGCCAGCAGCTTAATTCGAGGGCTCAACTACAATGAGCAGTTCTTC. It is translated as CASSLIRGLNYNEQFF.

V and J are TRBV23-1 and TRBJ2-7; no firm D call. TRBV23-1 is assigned to the ORF class and has an uncertain function. The CDR3 is 15 residues long. Trimming left V 2 bases short and J 0 bases short, with 11 bases between. The CDR3 coding sequence is TGCGCCAGCAGTCAAGTTAGGCCAAGCTCCTACGAGCAGTACGTC. Translating it yields CASSQVRPSSYEQYV.

The J gene is TRBJ2-5, the V gene TRBV20-1; D ambiguous. Trimming left V 1 base short and J 9 bases short, with 15 bases between. Germline CDR1 and CDR2: DFQATT and SNEGSKA (reference sequence). This CDR3 region has 13 residues. The DNA of the CDR3 is TGCAGTGCTAGAGTAATAGGACGCGAGGCCCAGTACTTC. Protein sequence: CSARVIGREAQYF.

This clonotype has at least ten counts. The V gene is TRBV7-3, the J gene TRBJ1-2; perhaps TRBD1 as D (5 bases). CDR3 length: 12 amino acids. Germline loops: CDR1 SGHTA, CDR2 FQGTGA. V was clipped by 6 bases and J by 5 bases, with 10 bases between them. CDR3 DNA sequence: TGTGCCAGCAGTTCCGACAGATATGGCTACACCTTC. Protein sequence: CASSSDRYGYTF.

This clonotype was picked up a small number of times. CDR3 sequence: CSVVVRKNTGELFF. The CDR3 DNA is TGCAGCGTTGTGGTCAGGAAAAACACCGGGGAGCTGTTTTTT. This chain connects TRBV29-1 to TRBJ2-2; no firm D call. The V gene lost 4 bases and the J gene lost 2 bases, with 11 bases spanning the gap. Germline CDR1 SQVTM, CDR2 ANQGSEA. The CDR3 consists of 14 residues.

This clonotype came up a few times. The rearrangement uses TRBV12-3 or TRBV12-4 and TRBJ1-1, with 8 bases matching TRBD1. The ends lost 5 bases at V and 7 bases at J; junction bases unmatched: 6. This CDR3 comprises 13 residues. CDR3 bases: TGTGCCAGCAGTACGACAGGGGCTCTTGAAGCTTTCTTT. This gives the protein CASSTTGALEAFF.